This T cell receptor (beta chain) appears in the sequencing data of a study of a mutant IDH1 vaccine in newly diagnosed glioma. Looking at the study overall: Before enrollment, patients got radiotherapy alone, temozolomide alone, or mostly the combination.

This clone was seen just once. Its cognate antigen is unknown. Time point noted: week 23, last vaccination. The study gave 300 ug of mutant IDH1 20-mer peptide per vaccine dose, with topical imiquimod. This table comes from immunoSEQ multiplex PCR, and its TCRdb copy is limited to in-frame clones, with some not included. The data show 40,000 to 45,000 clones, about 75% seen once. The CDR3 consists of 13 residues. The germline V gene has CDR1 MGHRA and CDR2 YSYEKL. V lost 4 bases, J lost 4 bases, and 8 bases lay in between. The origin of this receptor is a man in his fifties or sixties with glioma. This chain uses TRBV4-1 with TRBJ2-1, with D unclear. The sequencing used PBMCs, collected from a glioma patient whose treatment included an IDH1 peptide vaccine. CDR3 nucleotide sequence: TGCGCCAGCAGCCCTTCAACTTACAATGAGCAGTTCTTC. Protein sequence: CASSPSTYNEQFF.